This TCR beta chain appears in the sequencing data of a study of blood T cell repertoires in COVID-19. Produced via immunoSEQ multiplex PCR; TCRdb's table is partial and in-frame only. The sample lists approximately 300,000 clones; approximately 81% were seen once. Grouping used clinical history reported by participants in a survey and questionnaire. Each exposed participant met a COVID-19 case in the 2 weeks preceding study entry. The receptor was isolated from a young woman who had been exposed to COVID-19. Material: PBMCs or T cells enriched from blood (not recorded which).

CDR3 nucleotides: TGTGCCAGCAGCCCGGGACAGGGGGCCGGAAACACCATATATTTT. Its translation is CASSPGQGAGNTIYF. The chain employs TRBV28 and TRBJ1-3, with 12 bases lining up with TRBD1. The V and J ends lost 6 bases and 4 bases, in that order; junction bases with no gene match: 4. Germline V CDR1 and CDR2: MDHEN, SYDVKM. The CDR3 sequence is 15 residues long.